This T cell receptor (beta chain) was obtained from a study of T cells in Graves' hyperthyroidism and ophthalmopathy. Ophthalmopathy patients showed a Clinical Activity Score of at least 3, NOSPECS grade of at least 4 and duration under 3 months. From RNA transcripts, TCR beta CDR3 regions were amplified. When the TCR CDR3 underwent first-round RT-PCR, the HTBI primer set was used. TCRdb re-derived calls from the multiplex PCR reads in MiXCR, one entry per CDR3 protein. Of approximately 610,000 distinct CDR3 sequences listed, around 15% are singletons. Note on this clonotype: Its antigen is as yet unknown.

The length of the CDR3 is 14 residues. Germline trimming cut 6 bases from V and 4 bases from J; bases unmatched to any gene: 6. Germline V CDR1 and CDR2: MNHEY, SVGAGI. Whole-study findings and limits: Most thyroid clonotypes expanded above 0.001 appeared in blood too. The model forecast ophthalmopathy, anticipating it by a median around 6.5 months before onset.

The sample was blood. The receptor's source is a woman aged 40 to 50 with Graves' ophthalmopathy. The rearrangement links TRBV6-5 to TRBJ1-1, with 9 positions matching TRBD1. For the CDR3, the DNA is TGTGCCAGCAGCTACAGGGGGCAAGGCACTGAAGCTTTCTTT. Amino acids: CASSYRGQGTEAFF.